The rows below give T cell receptor beta chains drawn from one sample of a study of T cells in Graves' hyperthyroidism and ophthalmopathy. In TCRdb, the multiplex PCR reads were re-called with MiXCR into one record per CDR3 protein. The table records a few hundred thousand distinct CDR3 sequences, 14% to 15% of them present only once. The sample taken for sequencing was blood. The origin of the receptors is a woman younger than 45 with Graves' hyperthyroidism. CDR3s include the opening cysteine and the closing phenylalanine or tryptophan. D genes are given only for firm matches. Not every row has a clone size; where given, it reads once, few, many or a size class.

abundance,d_gene,j_gene,v_gene,CDR3nt,CDR3aa
few,-,TRBJ2-7,TRBV29-1,TGCAGCGTCGCGGAAGGACGCGAGCAGTACTTC,CSVAEGREQYF
many,-,TRBJ2-2,TRBV6-1,TGTGCCAGCAGTGAAAGGAGGGGGCTTCCCCCCGGGGAGCTGTTTTTT,CASSERRGLPPGELFF
-,TRBD2,TRBJ2-5,TRBV18,TGTGCCAGCTCACCAAGGCCAGCGGGAGGAGGGGAGACCCAGTACTTC,CASSPRPAGGGETQYF
many,-,TRBJ2-5,TRBV3-1,TGTGCCAGCAGCCTGAGGGGGATATTCGAGACCCAGTACTTC,CASSLRGIFETQYF
-,-,TRBJ1-1,TRBV4-2,TGTGCCAGCAGCCAAGCCAGATCAGGGACTGAAGCTTTCTTT,CASSQARSGTEAFF
-,TRBD1,TRBJ2-1,TRBV18,TGTGCCAGCTCACTCGACAGGGATGAGCAGTTCTTC,CASSLDRDEQFF
many,TRBD2,TRBJ2-1,TRBV15,TGTGCCACCAGCATGCCTAGGACTAGCGGATACAATGAGCAGTTCTTC,CATSMPRTSGYNEQFF
many,TRBD1,TRBJ1-5,TRBV12-3/TRBV12-4,TGTGCCAGCAGCCTCCAGGGGGCGGGTCAGCCCCAGCATTTT,CASSLQGAGQPQHF
many,TRBD1,TRBJ1-5,TRBV2,TGTGCCAGCAGGGACAGGGGTAGGAAGCCCCAGCATTTT,CASRDRGRKPQHF
-,-,TRBJ2-5,TRBV5-8,TGTGCCAGCAGCTTGGAGATTTGGGAGACCCAGTACTTC,CASSLEIWETQYF
many,-,TRBJ2-5,TRBV5-6,TGTGCCAGCAGCTTTTCGGGGCCTCGAGAGACCCAGTACTTC,CASSFSGPRETQYF
-,TRBD2,TRBJ2-2,TRBV10-2,TGCGCCAGCAGAGTCGGACTAGCGGGAGGGGACACCGGGGAGCTGTTTTTT,CASRVGLAGGDTGELFF
many,-,TRBJ2-7,TRBV18,TGTGCCAGCAGCCCCAAAGGGTACGAGCAGTACTTC,CASSPKGYEQYF
-,-,TRBJ2-1,TRBV9,TGTGCCAGCAGCGTAGAGGGCTGGGTGAGGGAAACTTACAATGAGCAGTTCTTC,CASSVEGWVRETYNEQFF
many,TRBD2,TRBJ2-1,TRBV5-1,TGCGCCAGCAGCTTGGCCGGACTAGCGGGAGACAGCTACAATGAGCAGTTCTTC,CASSLAGLAGDSYNEQFF
-,TRBD1,TRBJ1-5,TRBV27,TGTGCCACCAGAGGCAGGGGGCAGCAGCCCCAGCATTTT,CATRGRGQQPQHF
few,-,TRBJ2-1,TRBV28,TGTGCCAGCAGTTTTACAGGGACCGGGACAATCGATGAGCAGTTCTTC,CASSFTGTGTIDEQFF
-,-,TRBJ1-4,TRBV27,TGTGCCAGCAGTTCACCCGCGGGGAGGGATGAAAAACTGTTTTTT,CASSSPAGRDEKLFF
-,TRBD2,TRBJ2-7,TRBV6-1,TGTGCCAGCAGCCTAACCCATAGCGGGAGTTCCGACGAGCAGTACTTC,CASSLTHSGSSDEQYF
-,-,TRBJ2-2,TRBV4-1,TGCGCCAGCAGCCAAGAGGGGAAGGTCACCGGGGAGCTGTTTTTT,CASSQEGKVTGELFF
once,TRBD2,TRBJ2-5,TRBV6-2/TRBV6-3,TGTGCCAGCAGTTACGGACTAGCGGGAGTATCAGGGACCCAGTACTTC,CASSYGLAGVSGTQYF
many,TRBD1,TRBJ2-5,TRBV20-1,TGCAGTGCTAGCCGGACAGGGTTAACGGAGACCCAGTACTTC,CSASRTGLTETQYF
many,TRBD1,TRBJ1-5,TRBV6-1,TGTGCCAGCAGCGACAGGGGCCGACGCAATCAGCCCCAGCATTTT,CASSDRGRRNQPQHF
few,TRBD1,TRBJ1-5,TRBV3-1,TGTGCCAGCAGCCGACAGGGGGCAATGCAGCCCCAGCATTTT,CASSRQGAMQPQHF
many,-,TRBJ2-7,TRBV5-1,TGCGCCAGCAGCTTAGGTCCGGGAGCCTACGAGCAGTACTTC,CASSLGPGAYEQYF
few,-,TRBJ2-1,TRBV29-1,TGCAGCGTTGAAGATCGGGTGGGGGGTTACAATGAGCAGTTCTTC,CSVEDRVGGYNEQFF
many,-,TRBJ2-7,TRBV20-1,TGCAGTGCTAGGGGAACAGGGTCATCCCTCTACGAGCAGTACTTC,CSARGTGSSLYEQYF
-,-,TRBJ1-4,TRBV7-9,TGTGCCAGCAGCTTAGATGATGAAAAACTGTTTTTT,CASSLDDEKLFF
-,TRBD1,TRBJ1-2,TRBV29-1,TGCAGCGTCGACGGGACAGGGGTTAACTATGGCTACACCTTC,CSVDGTGVNYGYTF